This T cell receptor (beta chain) was found in a study of vaccination and CD4 T cells after COVID-19. Across the study: Recovered patients in the cohort numbered six men and four women, two of them Hispanic. Samples were taken after vaccination, a median of approximately 73 days after dose two, with a range of 14 to 241.

TCRdb re-analysed the PCR reads in MiXCR, keeping a single row per CDR3 protein. Here the sample spans about 18,000 distinct CDR3 sequences, less than 80% being singletons. The CDR3 covers 14 residues. Germline CDR1 and CDR2: MNHEY and SVGEGT. Trimming at V came to 6 bases and at J to 2 bases, leaving 3 bases not matched to a gene. Study-wide findings and caveats: Early post-infection timepoints were missing, and relatively few convalescent patients were studied.

Positive PCR tests dated from March to December 2020, predating US Alpha, Beta and Delta variants. About this clonotype itself: What it recognizes is unknown.

V and J are TRBV6-2 or TRBV6-3 and TRBJ2-7; 11 bases fit TRBD2. The receptor's source is a human donor who had recovered from COVID-19. Material: CD4+ T cells from blood, obtained before SARS-CoV-2 vaccination. DNA of the CDR3: TGTGCCAGCAGATATAGCGGGAGGGCCTACGAGCAGTACTTC. This codes for CASRYSGRAYEQYF.